This T cell receptor beta chain was retrieved from a study of T cell repertoires in cytomegalovirus infection. Each CDR3 protein gets one entry after TCRdb re-called the reads with MiXCR. The table lists about 240,000 distinct CDR3 sequences, approximately 13% of them singletons, with 1.5% to 2% in the top ten. This CDR3 has 13 residues. Trimming at V came to 4 bases and at J to 5 bases, leaving 3 bases not matched to a gene. The germline gives CDR1 SGHTA, CDR2 FQGNSA. This clonotype was observed many times. The chain recombines TRBV7-2 with TRBJ2-3; TRBD2 matches 7 bases. Sequenced sample: PBMCs. This TCR derives from a human donor in good health (CMV status not recorded). Some clones in this sample may be carry-over from other donors' samples. The CDR3, as DNA: TGTGCCAGCAGCTCGGGGGGAGTAGATACGCAGTATTTT. It specifies CASSSGGVDTQYF.